This TCR beta chain is from a study of blood T cell repertoires in COVID-19. Study-level information: COVID-19 samples, acute and convalescent, were from the United States, Italy and Spain. T cells, B-cell-depleted T cells, or PBMCs supplied cDNA or gDNA.

Germline CDR1 and CDR2: LNHDA and SQIVND (reference sequence). V dropped 3 bases and J dropped 0 bases, with 9 bases sitting between them. The CDR3 consists of 16 residues. As processed by the authors: Amplification with reference gene primers provided the estimates of nucleated cell counts. Clones were sequenced by immunoSEQ multiplex PCR, and TCRdb holds only the in-frame ones, with some missing. V and J calls and clone size follow that table, whereas D and trimming were derived from the DNA. Among 200,000 or so clones listed, around three quarters were seen once. The V and J genes are TRBV19 and TRBJ1-6; unclear D gene. This receptor was taken from a woman in her 70s with acute or convalescent COVID-19. The sample was peripheral blood. CDR3 amino acids: CASSIVPVSYNSPLHF. In DNA form, the CDR3 reads TGTGCCAGTAGTATTGTGCCAGTCTCCTATAATTCACCCCTCCACTTT.